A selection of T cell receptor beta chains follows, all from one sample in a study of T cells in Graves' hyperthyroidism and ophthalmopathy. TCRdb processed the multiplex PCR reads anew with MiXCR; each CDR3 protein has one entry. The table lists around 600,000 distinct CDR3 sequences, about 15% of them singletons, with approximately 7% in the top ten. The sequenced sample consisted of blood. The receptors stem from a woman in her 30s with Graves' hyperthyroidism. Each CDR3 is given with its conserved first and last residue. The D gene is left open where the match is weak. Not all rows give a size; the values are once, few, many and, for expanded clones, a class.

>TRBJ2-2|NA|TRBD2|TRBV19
CASSFSSGDVTGELFF
TGTGCCAGTAGTTTCTCTAGCGGGGACGTCACCGGGGAGCTGTTTTTT
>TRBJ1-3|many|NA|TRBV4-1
CASSQDPGGNTIYF
TGCGCCAGCAGCCAAGATCCAGGCGGAAACACCATATATTTT
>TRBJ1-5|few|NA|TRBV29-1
CSVGGQDDQPQHF
TGCAGCGTTGGTGGGCAGGATGATCAGCCCCAGCATTTT
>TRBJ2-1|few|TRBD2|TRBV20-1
CSARVQREEFF
TGCAGTGCTAGAGTACAGCGGGAGGAGTTCTTC
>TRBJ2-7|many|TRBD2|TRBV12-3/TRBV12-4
CASSLAGTSGEQYF
TGTGCCAGCAGTTTAGCGGGGACTAGCGGCGAGCAGTACTTC
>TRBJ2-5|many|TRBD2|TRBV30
CAWFASGRQRETQYF
TGTGCCTGGTTTGCTAGCGGGAGGCAACGCGAGACCCAGTACTTC
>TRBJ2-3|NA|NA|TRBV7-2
CASSPYTISTDTQYF
TGTGCCAGCAGCCCGTACACGATAAGCACAGATACGCAGTATTTT
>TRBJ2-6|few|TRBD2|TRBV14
CASSHRGGPLSGANVLTF
TGTGCCAGCAGCCATCGCGGGGGGCCCCTCTCTGGGGCCAACGTCCTGACTTTC
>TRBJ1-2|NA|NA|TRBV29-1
CSVGTNYGYTF
TGCAGCGTTGGGACGAACTATGGCTACACCTTC
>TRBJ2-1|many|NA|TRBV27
CASSLSAPPWSYNEQFF
TGTGCCAGCAGTTTATCGGCCCCTCCTTGGTCCTACAATGAGCAGTTCTTC
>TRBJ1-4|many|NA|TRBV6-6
CASSYSATNEKLFF
TGTGCCAGCAGTTACTCAGCAACTAATGAAAAACTGTTTTTT
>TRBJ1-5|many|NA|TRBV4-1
CASSSSWGPDQPQHF
TGCGCCAGCAGCTCTTCTTGGGGGCCCGATCAGCCCCAGCATTTT
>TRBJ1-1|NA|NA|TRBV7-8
CASSLAEYGTEAFF
TGTGCCAGCAGCTTAGCAGAATATGGTACTGAAGCTTTCTTT
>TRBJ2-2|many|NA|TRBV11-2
CASSPPGLDTGELFF
TGTGCCAGCAGTCCACCCGGCCTTGACACCGGGGAGCTGTTTTTT
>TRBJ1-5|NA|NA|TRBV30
CAWSVHGANQPQHF
TGTGCCTGGAGTGTACACGGGGCCAATCAGCCCCAGCATTTT
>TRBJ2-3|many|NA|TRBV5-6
CASTTRRGITDTQYF
TGTGCCAGCACAACTCGGAGAGGGATCACAGATACGCAGTATTTT
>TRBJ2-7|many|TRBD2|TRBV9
CASSVAGIAGPYEQYF
TGTGCCAGCAGCGTAGCGGGAATAGCGGGTCCCTACGAGCAGTACTTC
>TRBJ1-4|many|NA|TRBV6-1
CASKTRGNEKLFF
TGTGCCAGCAAGACCAGAGGGAATGAAAAACTGTTTTTT
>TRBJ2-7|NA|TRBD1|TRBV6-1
CASAERTGGEEQYF
TGTGCCAGTGCCGAAAGGACAGGGGGCGAGGAGCAGTACTTC
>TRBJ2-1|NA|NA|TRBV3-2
CASSQDDLAGGEQFF
TGTGCCAGCAGCCAAGATGACCTAGCGGGGGGTGAGCAGTTCTTC
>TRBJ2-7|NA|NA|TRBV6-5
CASSCPLQGAEQYF
TGTGCCAGCAGTTGCCCTTTACAGGGAGCCGAGCAGTACTTC
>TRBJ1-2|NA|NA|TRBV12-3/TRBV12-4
CASSILGSGAHGYTF
TGTGCCAGCAGTATACTTGGGTCGGGGGCGCATGGCTACACCTTC
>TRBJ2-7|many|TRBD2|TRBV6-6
CASSYLGTINEQYF
TGTGCCAGCAGTTACCTTGGGACTATTAACGAGCAGTACTTC
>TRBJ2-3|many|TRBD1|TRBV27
CASMTGQGLTDTQYF
TGTGCCAGCATGACTGGACAGGGTCTAACAGATACGCAGTATTTT
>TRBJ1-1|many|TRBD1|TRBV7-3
CASSSTGETEAFF
TGTGCCAGCAGCTCGACAGGGGAGACTGAAGCTTTCTTT
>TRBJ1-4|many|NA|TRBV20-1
CSAGHRDSTNEKLFF
TGCAGTGCGGGACACCGGGACTCAACTAATGAAAAACTGTTTTTT
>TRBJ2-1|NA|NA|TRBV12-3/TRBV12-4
CASSLARLGEQFF
TGTGCCAGCAGTTTAGCGCGACTAGGTGAGCAGTTCTTC
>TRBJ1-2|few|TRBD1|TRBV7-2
CASSLGQGRSYTF
TGTGCCAGCAGCTTAGGACAGGGAAGGAGCTACACCTTC
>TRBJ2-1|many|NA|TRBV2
CASSEAAYNEQFF
TGTGCCAGCAGTGAGGCGGCCTACAATGAGCAGTTCTTC
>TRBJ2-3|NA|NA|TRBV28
CASSLGVMNRNSDTDTQYF
TGTGCCAGCAGTTTAGGAGTGATGAATAGGAACAGCGACACAGATACGCAGTATTTT
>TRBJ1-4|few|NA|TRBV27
CASSLGAHFSEKLFF
TGTGCCAGCAGTTTAGGGGCACACTTCTCTGAAAAACTGTTTTTT
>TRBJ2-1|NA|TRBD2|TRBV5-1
CASNFRFLAGGPSVSYKQFF
TGCGCCAGCAACTTTCGTTTTCTAGCGGGAGGGCCTTCGGTCAGCTATAAGCAGTTCTTC
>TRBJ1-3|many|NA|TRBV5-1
CASSLESGNTIYF
TGCGCCAGCAGCTTGGAATCGGGAAACACCATATATTTT
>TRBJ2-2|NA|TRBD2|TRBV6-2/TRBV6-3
CASSLSITSGRAGTGELFF
TGTGCCAGCAGCCTTTCAATAACTAGCGGGAGGGCCGGCACCGGGGAGCTGTTTTTT
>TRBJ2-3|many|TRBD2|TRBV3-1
CASSQSRGGLRDTQYF
TGTGCCAGCAGCCAATCCCGGGGGGGACTCCGAGATACGCAGTATTTT
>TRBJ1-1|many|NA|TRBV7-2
CASSLVGRGGELAFF
TGTGCCAGCAGCTTAGTGGGCAGGGGAGGTGAATTGGCTTTCTTT
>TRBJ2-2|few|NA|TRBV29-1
CSVGTGTSYTGELFF
TGCAGCGTGGGGACCGGGACAAGTTACACCGGGGAGCTGTTTTTT
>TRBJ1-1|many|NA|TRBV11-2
CASSLRIRGKDAKNTEAFF
TGTGCCAGCAGCTTAAGAATCAGGGGCAAAGACGCTAAGAACACTGAAGCTTTCTTT
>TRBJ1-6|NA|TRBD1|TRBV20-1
CSAVVGQASSPLHF
TGCAGTGCCGTGGTGGGACAGGCCTCTTCACCCCTCCACTTT
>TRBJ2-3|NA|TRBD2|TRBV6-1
CASRRTSGPFTDTQYF
TGTGCCAGCAGAAGGACTAGCGGGCCGTTCACAGATACGCAGTATTTT
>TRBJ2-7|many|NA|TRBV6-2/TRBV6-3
CASSSLESRGEQYF
TGTGCCAGCAGTTCCCTCGAGTCTAGGGGCGAGCAGTACTTC